This TCR beta chain was documented in a study of beta chain features in type 1 diabetes. The CDR3 covers 11 residues. Trimming took 11 bases from V and 5 from J, leaving 12 bases between them. Germline V lookup: CDR1 MDHEN, CDR2 SYDVKM. Sequencing targeted expressed TCRB transcripts, as all isolated RNA had been reverse transcribed. Clones were read by immunoSEQ multiplex PCR, and TCRdb kept only the in-frame ones, dropping some. Counted here are almost 350,000 clones, roughly 8% occurring once; the ten biggest clones make up under 0.5%. In this sample, this clone turned up a few times. This chain links TRBV28 with TRBJ2-5, with a tentative D call TRBD2 (6 bases). The TCR originated in a young woman in good health. The sequenced sample consisted of central memory CD4+ T cells from blood. Written as DNA, the CDR3 is TGTGCCTCAGGAGGGTGGGAGACCCAGTACTTC. Translating it yields CASGGWETQYF. The full variable domain, rest sourced from reference TRBV28 and TRBJ2-5, is DVKVTQSSRYLVKRTGEKVFLECVQDMDHENMFWYRQDPGLGLRLIYFSYDVKMKEKGDIPEGYSVSREKKERFSLILESASTNQTSMYLCASGGWETQYFGPGTRLLVL.